This T cell receptor beta chain originates from a study of early T cells in non-severe SARS-CoV-2 infection. TCRdb passed the 5' RACE reads through MiXCR, listing each CDR3 protein once. The table records approximately 69,000 distinct CDR3 sequences, around 12% of them present only once. This clonotype was recorded a few times. The V end was cut by 1 base, the J end by 8 bases, with 9 bases between. The germline CDR1 and CDR2 sequences are SGHRS and YFSETQ. This CDR3 region has 12 residues. This sequence joins TRBV5-1 and TRBJ1-2; TRBD1 is a possible D gene (6 bases). The sample was whole blood, taken at baseline. This sequence originates from an adult who was a healthcare worker with PCR-confirmed SARS-CoV-2 infection or an uninfected control (not recorded which). CDR3 loop: CASSLSGVGYTF. CDR3 in DNA: TGCGCCAGCAGCTTGTCAGGGGTAGGCTACACCTTC.